The rows below give T cell receptor beta chains drawn from one sample of a study of T cell changes during pregnancy in multiple sclerosis. The table came from immunoSEQ multiplex PCR; TCRdb's copy has only in-frame clones and leaves some out. This table holds about 40,000 clones, 75% to 95% found once. The specimen comprised CD4+ T cells from peripheral blood mononuclear cells, sampled in the third trimester of pregnancy. These receptors came from a female donor with multiple sclerosis, enrolled in a pregnancy study. Both conserved end residues are part of each CDR3.

CDR3aa: CASSPDRAVDTQYF; j_gene: TRBJ2-3; v_gene: TRBV7-8; len: 14
CDR3aa: CASSRTVETQYF; j_gene: TRBJ2-5; v_gene: TRBV28; len: 12
CDR3aa: CASSLTSGTTGEQYF; j_gene: TRBJ2-7; v_gene: TRBV6-1; len: 15
CDR3aa: CASSLGGWAGLNYGYTF; j_gene: TRBJ1-2; v_gene: TRBV13; len: 17
CDR3aa: CASSLAQDTQYF; j_gene: TRBJ2-3; v_gene: TRBV5-1; len: 12
CDR3aa: CASSARTSGRWIGETQYF; j_gene: TRBJ2-5; v_gene: TRBV7-2; len: 18
CDR3aa: CASSSPPGGADEQFF; j_gene: TRBJ2-1; v_gene: TRBV27; len: 15
CDR3aa: CASSWNPGTSGHNEQYF; j_gene: TRBJ2-7; v_gene: TRBV5-1; len: 17
CDR3aa: CASSYQQAGGYTF; j_gene: TRBJ1-2; v_gene: TRBV6-6; len: 13
CDR3aa: CASSFAFTSYEQYF; j_gene: TRBJ2-7; v_gene: TRBV5-1; len: 14
CDR3aa: CASITGGASRGYTF; j_gene: TRBJ1-2; v_gene: TRBV28; len: 14
CDR3aa: CASSPRTVGQETQYF; j_gene: TRBJ2-5; v_gene: TRBV7-6; len: 15
CDR3aa: CASSLWSGRGGETQYF; j_gene: TRBJ2-5; v_gene: TRBV7-6; len: 16
CDR3aa: CASSETAGDYEQYF; j_gene: TRBJ2-7; v_gene: TRBV6-1; len: 14
CDR3aa: CAWSQSGQGVEAFF; j_gene: TRBJ1-1; v_gene: TRBV30; len: 14
CDR3aa: CASGLVLGSGQVSYEQYF; j_gene: TRBJ2-7; v_gene: TRBV12-5; len: 18
CDR3aa: CASRGGFWRQETQYF; j_gene: TRBJ2-5; v_gene: TRBV27; len: 15
CDR3aa: CASSLAPYRRRGYNEQFF; j_gene: TRBJ2-1; v_gene: TRBV7-2; len: 18
CDR3aa: CASGQVLVGQPTEAFF; j_gene: TRBJ1-1; v_gene: TRBV12-5; len: 16
CDR3aa: CASRTMRAGGTDTQYF; j_gene: TRBJ2-3; v_gene: TRBV7-2; len: 16
CDR3aa: CATSVFGTGLGETQYF; j_gene: TRBJ2-5; v_gene: TRBV15; len: 16
CDR3aa: CASSFAWTGQETQYF; j_gene: TRBJ2-5; v_gene: TRBV28; len: 15
CDR3aa: CASSFGNSYNEQFF; j_gene: TRBJ2-1; v_gene: TRBV5-1; len: 14
CDR3aa: CASSPRDRGWGYTF; j_gene: TRBJ1-2; v_gene: TRBV19; len: 14
CDR3aa: CASRRTGEGYGYTF; j_gene: TRBJ1-2; v_gene: TRBV6-6; len: 14